Below, 23 T cell receptor beta chains from the same sample are listed, as sequenced in a study of beta chain features in type 1 diabetes. Isolated RNA was reverse transcribed in full, so expressed TCRB transcripts were sequenced. Sequencing was performed with immunoSEQ multiplex PCR; in TCRdb, only in-frame clones are kept and a portion is missing. This table holds around 300,000 clones, approximately 11% found once. Sequencing was carried out using naive CD4+ T cells from blood. The receptor source for this set is a woman aged 25-40 years in good health.

In this sample, this clone turned up a few times. The chain couples TRBV29-1 to TRBJ2-2; TRBD1 matches 12 bases. The germline V gene has CDR1 SQVTM and CDR2 ANQGSEA. The CDR3 runs to 19 residues. With 4 bases clipped from V and 4 bases from J, the junction kept 16 bases outside the gene matches. This CDR3 is CSVARDRGRRGSVTGELFF. The CDR3 nucleotides read TGCAGCGTTGCCCGGGACAGGGGGCGCAGAGGTAGTGTCACCGGGGAGCTGTTTTTT.

The V call is TRBV28, the J call TRBJ2-3; the D gene is possibly TRBD2 (5 bases). There are 16 residues in the CDR3. V lost 4 bases, J lost 0 bases, and 14 bases lay in between. The germline CDR1 and CDR2 sequences are MDHEN and SYDVKM. DNA of the CDR3: TGTGCCAGCAGTTCCCCGACTATTACAAGCACAGATACGCAGTATTTT. Amino acids: CASSSPTITSTDTQYF. The full variable domain, completed using reference TRBV28 and TRBJ2-3, is DVKVTQSSRYLVKRTGEKVFLECVQDMDHENMFWYRQDPGLGLRLIYFSYDVKMKEKGDIPEGYSVSREKKERFSLILESASTNQTSMYLCASSSPTITSTDTQYFGPGTRLTVL.

The chain uses TRBV4-3 and TRBJ1-1; no firm D call. Trimming left V 6 bases short and J 1 base short, with 9 bases between. The CDR3 runs 13 residues. Per germline, CDR1 LGHNA and CDR2 YSLEER. The CDR3 nucleotides read TGCGCCAGCAGGTTCACAGAGAACACTGAAGCTTTCTTT. Its protein is CASRFTENTEAFF.

Notes on this clone: The same CDR3 is also encoded by other DNA sequences in this sample. The V and J genes are TRBV18 and TRBJ2-7; 10 nucleotides agree with TRBD1. The J segment lost 2 bases and the V segment lost 6 bases, leaving 7 bases of the junction unmatched. CDR1 and CDR2 (germline): KGHSH, LQKENI. This CDR3 is 15 amino acids long. The CDR3 region has the DNA TGTGCCAGCTCGTCCCCCGGACAGGGGGCCTACGAGCAGTACTTC. Protein product: CASSSPGQGAYEQYF.

CDR3 coding DNA: TGCGCCAGCAGCCAAGATCTGGCAGACGAGCAGTACTTC. Translated, it gives CASSQDLADEQYF. This chain uses TRBV4-3 with TRBJ2-7, with D hard to call. V shed 0 bases and J shed 5 bases, with 8 bases lying between them. In germline, CDR1 is LGHNA, CDR2 YSLEER. The CDR3 spans 13 residues.

This clone was observed a few times. V is TRBV30 and J is TRBJ2-7; 8 nucleotides line up with TRBD1. The V gene end was trimmed by 3 bases and the J gene end by 3 bases; junction bases not matched to a gene: 19. The CDR3 is 18 residues long. The germline V gene encodes CDR1 GTSNPN and CDR2 SVGIG (reference sequence). CDR3 residues: CAWRGLAQTGQDNYEQYF. In DNA, the CDR3 is TGTGCCTGGAGGGGGTTGGCTCAAACGGGACAGGATAACTACGAGCAGTACTTC.

The sample holds a few counts of this clone. This sequence joins TRBV7-9 and TRBJ1-5; no clear D. V was clipped by 4 bases and J by 5 bases, with 15 bases between them. This CDR3 region has 15 residues. Germline CDR1 is SEHNR and CDR2 is FQNEAQ (reference sequence). CDR3 sequence (DNA): TGTGCCAGCAGCTCATTTGAGGGTCGGGATCAGCCCCAGCATTTT. It yields the protein CASSSFEGRDQPQHF. Full variable domain (remainder filled in from reference TRBV7-9 and TRBJ1-5): DTGVSQNPRHKITKRGQNVTFRCDPISEHNRLYWYRQTLGQGPEFLTYFQNEAQLEKSRLLSDRFSAERPKGSFSTLEIQRTEQGDSAMYLCASSSFEGRDQPQHFGDGTRLSIL.

This chain links TRBV13 with TRBJ1-2; 10 bases map to TRBD1. Losses at the gene ends were 5 bases for V and 4 bases for J; bases not matched to a gene: 7. There are 15 residues in the CDR3. Germline values: CDR1 PRHDT, CDR2 FYEKMQ (reference sequence). In nucleotides, the CDR3 is TGTGCCAGCAGCATCCGGGACAGGGGTGGCTATGGCTACACCTTC. Its translation: CASSIRDRGGYGYTF.

The chain uses TRBV5-1 and TRBJ2-7; TRBD1 is a possible D gene (6 bases). The CDR3 contains 13 residues. Germline-derived CDR1 and CDR2 are SGHRS and YFSETQ. Trimming cost V 0 bases and J 7 bases, with 11 bases left between them. This CDR3 is CASSLGTVGEQYF. The CDR3 DNA is TGCGCCAGCAGCTTGGGGACAGTGGGGGAGCAGTACTTC.

This clone was seen a few times. The chain links TRBV7-6 to TRBJ2-7; maybe TRBD1 (5 bases). The V gene lost 8 bases and the J gene lost 6 bases, with 17 bases spanning the gap. The CDR3 is 13 amino acids. CDR1 and CDR2 from the germline V gene are SGHVS and FNYEAQ. The DNA of the CDR3 is TGTGCCAGCGGTTTTGATCAGGGCGCCGAGCAGTACTTC. Translated, it gives CASGFDQGAEQYF.

This clone was counted between two and nine times. The chain uses TRBV5-1 and TRBJ1-1; TRBD1 aligns across 7 bases. V lost 4 bases and J lost 4; bases outside the gene matches: 4. The germline V gene has CDR1 SGHRS and CDR2 YFSETQ. The CDR3 contains 13 residues. CDR3 in DNA: TGCGCCAGCAGCCCCCAGGGGGGCACTGAAGCTTTCTTT. As protein: CASSPQGGTEAFF.

The chain recombines TRBV7-9 with TRBJ2-3, with D tentatively TRBD2 (5 bases). This CDR3 region has 17 residues. Trimming took off 5 bases at V and 2 bases at J, with 20 bases between the two ends. Germline lookup yields CDR1 SEHNR and CDR2 FQNEAQ (reference sequence). The CDR3 loop is CASSPFPSRKPTDTQYF. The CDR3 coding sequence is TGTGCCAGCAGCCCCTTTCCTAGCAGGAAGCCCACAGATACGCAGTATTTT. Full variable domain (missing parts from reference TRBV7-9 and TRBJ2-3): DTGVSQNPRHKITKRGQNVTFRCDPISEHNRLYWYRQTLGQGPEFLTYFQNEAQLEKSRLLSDRFSAERPKGSFSTLEIQRTEQGDSAMYLCASSPFPSRKPTDTQYFGPGTRLTVL.

J is TRBJ2-1 and V is TRBV10-3; 9 positions match TRBD1. J gave up 0 bases and V 8 bases, and 5 bases lay outside the gene matches. In germline, CDR1 is ENHRY, CDR2 SYGVKD. The length of the CDR3 is 15 residues. CDR3 in amino acids: CAISPDRGSYNEQFF. The CDR3 coding sequence is TGTGCCATCTCGCCGGACAGGGGCTCCTACAATGAGCAGTTCTTC.

This clone was detected a few times. The CDR3 end shows no conserved phenylalanine or tryptophan, and so a read error is likely. The limits of the CDR3 on the DNA are not certain, so only TCRdb's listed CDR3 is given. The CDR3 sequence is CASRAARDRGSC. The chain employs TRBV27 and TRBJ1-2; TRBD1 was called by the table and not checked on the DNA. The CDR3 is 12 residues long, ends included. CDR1 is MNHEY and CDR2 is SMNVEV in the germline V gene (reference sequence).

This clone has only a few counts. V is TRBV6-1 and J is TRBJ2-1, with D unclear. With 7 bases removed from V and 4 bases from J, the gap between germline ends came to 11 bases. This CDR3 spans 13 amino acids. CDR1 is MNHNS, CDR2 SASEGT, per germline. The CDR3 is CASIAAGYNEQFF. The CDR3 nucleotides read TGTGCCAGCATTGCAGCCGGGTACAATGAGCAGTTCTTC.

The rearrangement uses TRBV28 and TRBJ2-7; TRBD2 is a possible D gene (6 bases). The CDR3 spans 15 residues. CDR1 and CDR2 (germline): MDHEN, SYDVKM. Trimming took 5 bases from V and 2 from J, leaving 16 bases between them. The CDR3, as DNA: TGTGCCAGCAGTCCTCCCCCCGGGAGACCCTACGAGCAGTACTTC. Translated: CASSPPPGRPYEQYF.

The rearrangement links TRBV9 to TRBJ2-3; 9 bases are a match to TRBD2. The germline CDR1 and CDR2 sequences are SGDLS and YYNGEE. The CDR3 loop spans 16 amino acids. V shed 3 bases and J 0 bases; nucleotides not matched to a gene: 5. The CDR3 DNA reads TGTGCCAGCAGCGGATATAGCGGGGGCAGCACAGATACGCAGTATTTT. Translating it yields CASSGYSGGSTDTQYF.

There are a few counts of this clone. This chain joins TRBV19 and TRBJ2-3; D possibly corresponds to TRBD1 (6 bases). Germline-derived CDR1 and CDR2 are LNHDA and SQIVND (reference sequence). V lost 6 bases to trimming and J lost 7 bases, with 17 bases between them. The CDR3 loop spans 14 amino acids. The DNA of the CDR3 is TGTGCCAGTAGCCCGTACCGGGACATCTATACGCAGTATTTT. Its translation is CASSPYRDIYTQYF.

The V and J genes are TRBV27 and TRBJ2-1; D possibly corresponds to TRBD2 (5 bases). The CDR3 consists of 14 residues. V lost 5 bases and J 2 bases, leaving 10 bases between the germline ends. CDR1 and CDR2 from the germline V gene are MNHEY and SMNVEV (reference sequence). CDR3: CASSGGRAYNEQFF. Here the CDR3 DNA reads TGTGCCAGCAGTGGAGGACGAGCCTACAATGAGCAGTTCTTC.

The chain combines TRBV30 with TRBJ1-4; the match to TRBD1 covers 8 bases. The J segment lost 3 bases and the V segment lost 6 bases, leaving 6 bases of the junction unmatched. CDR1 is GTSNPN, CDR2 SVGIG, per germline (reference sequence). This CDR3 contains 14 residues. CDR3 protein: CACDQGAANEKLFF. The CDR3 DNA reads TGTGCCTGCGACCAGGGGGCAGCTAATGAAAAACTGTTTTTT.

This clone was seen more than once but under ten times. The CDR3 nucleotides read TGTGCCTGGAGTGTAGGAGGGATTAGCAATCAGCCCCAGCATTTT. This encodes CAWSVGGISNQPQHF. The chain joins TRBV30 to TRBJ1-5; D is unclear. Germline values: CDR1 GTSNPN, CDR2 SVGIG (reference sequence). CDR3 length: 15 residues. The V and J ends lost 0 bases and 0 bases respectively, with 9 bases between them.

This clone was detected only a few times. The chain links TRBV7-9 to TRBJ1-1, with unresolved D. The V gene lost 2 bases and the J gene lost 6 bases, with 10 bases spanning the gap. In germline, CDR1 is SEHNR, CDR2 FQNEAQ (reference sequence). CDR3 length: 13 amino acids. The CDR3 nucleotides read TGTGCCAGCAGCTTACCGGGGAGGGCTGAAGCTTTCTTT. It is translated as CASSLPGRAEAFF.

This clone has a handful of counts. The chain recombines TRBV4-3 with TRBJ2-1; 7 bases are a match to TRBD1. With 1 base clipped from V and 3 bases from J, the junction kept 3 bases outside the gene matches. The V gene's germline CDR1 is LGHNA and CDR2 YSLEER. This CDR3 region has 15 residues. CDR3 amino acids: CASSQGTGHYNEQFF. The CDR3 DNA follows: TGCGCCAGCAGCCAAGGGACAGGCCACTACAATGAGCAGTTCTTC.